This T cell receptor (beta chain) was sequenced for a study of blood T cell repertoires in COVID-19. Background on the study: The study drew acute and convalescent COVID-19 samples from the United States, Italy and Spain. T cells, B-cell-depleted T cells, or PBMCs supplied cDNA or gDNA.

The V end lost 1 base, the J end lost 8 bases, and 9 bases lay between the germline ends. This CDR3 region has 12 residues. CDR1 and CDR2 from the germline V gene are SGDLS and YYNGEE. As handled by the study authors: Nucleated cell counts were estimated from reference gene primer amplification. Repertoires were generated with immunoSEQ multiplex PCR, while TCRdb's copy carries only in-frame clones and drops some. V, J and clone size derive from that table, while D and trimming were established from the DNA sequence. The profile shows about 47,000 clones, about 83% of them singletons. The source is a man in his fifties with acute or convalescent COVID-19. V and J are TRBV9 and TRBJ1-1; D uncertain. Sequencing was performed on peripheral blood. The CDR3 DNA is TGTGCCAGCAGCGTATTTGGAGGGGAAGCTTTCTTT. This encodes CASSVFGGEAFF.